This TCR beta chain was recovered during a study of blood T cells in healthy people across ages. A second PCR, run for roughly 7 to 12 cycles, used a sample-barcoded 5' primer plus a J-beta primer mix. MiXCR, run by TCRdb on the 5' RACE reads, gives a single entry per CDR3 protein. The profile shows about 1.5 million distinct CDR3 sequences, 42% of them singletons. In germline, CDR1 is SGDLS, CDR2 YYNGEE. V shed 9 bases and J shed 7 bases, with 17 bases lying between them. The length of the CDR3 is 13 residues. Sequencing was carried out using blood. The chain is built from TRBV9 and TRBJ1-5; possible D gene TRBD1, 6 bases. This TCR was sampled from a woman aged 18-30 years in good health. CDR3 sequence (DNA): TGTGCCAATTATCGGGACAAGAGGCAGCCCCAGCATTTT. Translation gives CANYRDKRQPQHF.